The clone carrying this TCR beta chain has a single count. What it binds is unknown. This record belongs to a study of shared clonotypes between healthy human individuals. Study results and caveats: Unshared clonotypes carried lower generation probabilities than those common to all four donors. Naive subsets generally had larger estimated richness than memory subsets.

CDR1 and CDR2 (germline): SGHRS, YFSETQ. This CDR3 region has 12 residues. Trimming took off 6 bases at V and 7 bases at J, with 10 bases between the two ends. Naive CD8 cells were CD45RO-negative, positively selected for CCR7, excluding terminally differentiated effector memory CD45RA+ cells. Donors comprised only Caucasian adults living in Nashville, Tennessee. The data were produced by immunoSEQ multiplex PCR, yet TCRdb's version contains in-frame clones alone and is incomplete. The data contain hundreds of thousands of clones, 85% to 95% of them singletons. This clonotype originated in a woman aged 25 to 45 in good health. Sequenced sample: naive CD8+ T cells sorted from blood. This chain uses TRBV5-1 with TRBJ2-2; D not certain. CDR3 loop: CASTALGGELFF. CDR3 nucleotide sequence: TGCGCCAGCACGGCTCTCGGCGGGGAGCTGTTTTTT.